The source of this T cell receptor beta chain is a study of TIL therapy for anti-PD-1-resistant metastatic lung cancer. Findings of the study overall: Many TIL product clones were absent from baseline tumor, suggesting clonal contraction. The cohort had more treatment-naive, never-smoker and oncogene-addicted patients than typical. TIL cultures after expansion showed higher clonality and lower diversity than baseline tumor (median around 5.9% vs 31%).

Time point defined: pre-treatment sample, taken before nivolumab and TIL therapy. The tumor samples were excised metastases, mostly pleural nodules or supraclavicular lymph nodes. This was the immunoSEQ v3 assay. TCRdb keeps only in-frame clones here, not all; method: immunoSEQ multiplex PCR. The data hold approximately 95,000 clones, with about two thirds observed a single time. Comment on this clone: Its matching antigen is unknown.

The sequence came from a person aged 30 to 80 with non-small cell lung cancer. The sample consisted of tumor tissue, taken at baseline.

For the CDR3, the DNA is TGTGCCAGCAGTTACCCCTCGGGGGGCCGAGAGACCCAGTACTTC. Translation: CASSYPSGGRETQYF. This rearrangement joins TRBV6-2 or TRBV6-3 to TRBJ2-5, with a weak D call TRBD2 (7 bases). Trimming left V 2 bases short and J 4 bases short, with 14 bases between. The V gene's germline CDR1 is MNHEY and CDR2 SVGEGT. The CDR3 extends over 15 amino acids.